The 25 T cell receptor beta chains presented below share a single source sample, sequenced in a study of cytomegalovirus exposure and HLA in healthy donors. The primer mix had 60 Vbeta and 13 Jbeta primers. Generated by immunoSEQ multiplex PCR, the TCRdb table keeps only in-frame clones and is missing some. The profile shows some 130,000 clones, 79% of them singletons. The sequencing input was PBMCs. These receptors came from a middle-aged man in good health and CMV-seropositive.

In DNA, the CDR3 is TGTGCCAGCATTCCCGGGGTAGCGGGACTTCACGAGCAGTACTTC. It codes for CASIPGVAGLHEQYF. The chain joins TRBV28 to TRBJ2-7; the match to TRBD2 covers 8 bases. Losses at the gene ends were 7 bases for V and 5 bases for J; bases not matched to a gene: 13. The CDR3 is made up of 15 amino acids. CDR1 MDHEN and CDR2 SYDVKM come from the germline V gene.

V and J are TRBV19 and TRBJ2-7; the match to TRBD1 covers 7 bases. CDR1 and CDR2 (germline): LNHDA, SQIVND (reference sequence). The CDR3 contains 12 residues. Unmatched junction bases numbered 2, after V lost 5 bases and J lost 4 bases. CDR3 sequence (DNA): TGTGCCAGTAGTCAACAGGGGTACGAGCAGTACTTC. Protein: CASSQQGYEQYF.

The genes are TRBV5-4 and TRBJ2-5; 8 positions match TRBD2. The DNA matches TRBJ2-7 better at its end, which makes the J call doubtful. The CDR3 has 14 residues. Germline V gene sequence: CDR1 SGHNT, CDR2 YYREEE (reference sequence). The CDR3 region is CASSLEAGEYEQYF. The DNA of the CDR3 is TGTGCCAGCAGCTTGGAAGCGGGAGAGTACGAGCAGTACTTC.

On this clone: A read error may produce the germline difference seen at one junction end. The gene calls are TRBV7-9 and TRBJ2-2, with D possibly TRBD2 on 6 matching bases. CDR3 length: 16 residues. CDR1 SEHNR and CDR2 FQNEAQ come from the germline V gene (reference sequence). The CDR3 DNA reads TGTTCCAGCAGCCTCACCCGGGGGTCGGGCACCGGGGAGCTGTTTTTT. Translated: CSSSLTRGSGTGELFF.

CDR3 loop: CASRSQGDTQYF. For the CDR3, the DNA is TGTGCCAGCAGATCACAGGGGGATACGCAGTATTTT. The chain combines TRBV27 with TRBJ2-3; 7 bases are shared with TRBD1. Germline assignment: CDR1 MNHEY and CDR2 SMNVEV (reference sequence). The CDR3 extends over 12 amino acids. V gave up 6 bases and J gave up 6 bases; unmatched junction bases: 3.

The CDR3 DNA reads TGTGCCACCTTGCTCCGTGACAGGGACGGCTACACCTTC. Translated, it gives CATLLRDRDGYTF. The rearrangement joins TRBV28 to TRBJ1-2; 7 bases match TRBD1. Germline assignment: CDR1 MDHEN and CDR2 SYDVKM. J gave up 8 bases and V 10 bases, and 13 bases lay outside the gene matches. This CDR3 is built from 13 residues.

The rearrangement joins TRBV10-3 to TRBJ2-6; D not certain. Trimming cost V 0 bases and J 4 bases, with 13 bases left between them. Germline CDR1 ENHRY, CDR2 SYGVKD. The CDR3 runs to 17 residues. The CDR3 loop reads CAISESITPRGANVLTF. In DNA form, the CDR3 reads TGTGCCATCAGTGAGTCGATAACGCCGCGAGGGGCCAACGTCCTGACTTTC.

The chain couples TRBV27 to TRBJ1-1; no reliable D call. The V end was cut by 6 bases, the J end by 3 bases, with 11 bases between. In germline, CDR1 is MNHEY, CDR2 SMNVEV (reference sequence). The CDR3 extends over 13 amino acids. For the CDR3, the DNA is TGTGCCAGCAGGCGTGGGCGGGACACTGAAGCTTTCTTT. Translated: CASRRGRDTEAFF.

This chain joins TRBV20-1 and TRBJ2-1; D is ambiguous. The CDR3 runs to 11 residues. Germline loops: CDR1 DFQATT, CDR2 SNEGSKA (reference sequence). Trimming pared 5 bases from V and 10 bases from J, leaving 12 bases between. The CDR3 nucleotides are TGCAGTGCTCTCAGTTGGCCCGAGCAGTTCTTC. It translates to CSALSWPEQFF.

A few counts support this clone. This sample includes further DNA sequences coding for the same CDR3. V gene TRBV9 combines with J gene TRBJ1-1; D is unresolved. V lost 0 bases and J lost 3, with 6 bases in between. CDR1 is SGDLS, CDR2 YYNGEE, per germline. This CDR3 spans 13 amino acids. DNA of the CDR3: TGTGCCAGCAGCGTAGCCGGGGACACTGAAGCTTTCTTT. It yields the protein CASSVAGDTEAFF.

The rearrangement uses TRBV11-2 and TRBJ1-2; the D gene is possibly TRBD1 (6 bases). With 0 bases removed from V and 0 bases from J, the gap between germline ends came to 11 bases. Germline assignment: CDR1 SGHAT and CDR2 FQNNGV. The CDR3 is 16 residues long. The CDR3 DNA follows: TGTGCCAGCAGCTTAGAGGGGGCGGAAGCTAACTATGGCTACACCTTC. Translating gives CASSLEGAEANYGYTF.

This clone has just a few counts. This chain joins TRBV6-5 and TRBJ1-2; TRBD1 matches at 7 bases. The CDR3 is made up of 15 amino acids. Germline CDR1 reads MNHEY; CDR2 reads SVGAGI. J gave up 4 bases and V 2 bases, and 7 bases lay outside the gene matches. The CDR3 bases are TGTGCCAGCAGTTACACACGGACAGGAGGCTATGGCTACACCTTC. As protein: CASSYTRTGGYGYTF.

This clone was seen more than once but under ten times. The V call is TRBV5-6, the J call TRBJ2-1, with 8 bases that match TRBD2. This CDR3 has 16 residues. The germline CDR1 and CDR2 sequences are SGHDT and YYEEEE. Unmatched junction bases numbered 12, after V lost 3 bases and J lost 7 bases. CDR3 amino acids: CASSSNPGGRINEQFF. CDR3 sequence (DNA): TGTGCCAGCAGCTCCAATCCGGGGGGGCGCATAAATGAGCAGTTCTTC.

V usage is TRBV7-9 and J usage is TRBJ2-5; no reliable D call. Trimming cost V 3 bases and J 3 bases, with 14 bases left between them. The CDR3 length is 15 residues. Germline CDR1 SEHNR, CDR2 FQNEAQ (reference sequence). The CDR3 sequence is CASSLMRTKEETQYF. In DNA form, the CDR3 reads TGTGCCAGCAGCTTGATGCGTACTAAGGAAGAGACCCAGTACTTC.

By sample fraction, this clone is medium-sized (0.01 to 0.1%). The chain combines TRBV6-5 with TRBJ2-1, with 8 nucleotides matching TRBD2. The V gene end was trimmed by 7 bases and the J gene end by 9 bases; junction bases not matched to a gene: 14. Germline CDR1 reads MNHEY; CDR2 reads SVGAGI. The CDR3 runs 15 residues. The CDR3 spells CASMTSGSSRTEQFF. The CDR3, as DNA: TGTGCCAGCATGACGAGCGGGAGCTCTCGCACTGAGCAGTTCTTC.

The chain links TRBV30 to TRBJ2-1; 9 nucleotides line up with TRBD2. Germline-derived CDR1 and CDR2 are GTSNPN and SVGIG (reference sequence). The CDR3 totals 14 residues. J lost 0 bases, V lost 5 bases, and 2 bases had no gene match. The CDR3 region is CAWFSGSSYNEQFF. Written as DNA, the CDR3 is TGTGCCTGGTTTAGCGGGAGCTCCTACAATGAGCAGTTCTTC.

The chain joins TRBV7-9 to TRBJ2-1, with 8 nucleotides matching TRBD2. CDR3 length equals 15 residues. The V gene's germline CDR1 is SEHNR and CDR2 FQNEAQ (reference sequence). Germline trimming cut 4 bases from V and 7 bases from J; bases unmatched to any gene: 9. The CDR3 nucleotides read TGTGCCAGCAGCTCCCCGGGACTAGTATTGAATGAGCAGTTCTTC. Translated, it gives CASSSPGLVLNEQFF.

The chain couples TRBV15 to TRBJ1-1; D unresolved. Trimming cost V 0 bases and J 0 bases, with 11 bases left between them. This CDR3 has 16 residues. Germline values: CDR1 LNHNV, CDR2 YYDKDF (reference sequence). CDR3 nucleotide sequence: TGTGCCACCAGCAGAGATCTTGGCAGTGTGAACACTGAAGCTTTCTTT. It is translated as CATSRDLGSVNTEAFF. The entire variable domain, with the rest obtained from reference TRBV15 and TRBJ1-1, is as follows: DAMVIQNPRYQVTQFGKPVTLSCSQTLNHNVMYWYQQKSSQAPKLLFHYYDKDFNNEADTPDNFQSRRPNTSFCFLDIRSPGLGDTAMYLCATSRDLGSVNTEAFFGQGTRLTVV.

A remark on this clone: The junction does not match germline at one end; this may be a read error. V and J are TRBV28 and TRBJ1-1; D is ambiguous. The CDR3 loop spans 13 amino acids. Germline loops: CDR1 MDHEN, CDR2 SYDVKM. CDR3 in DNA: TGTGCCAGCAGTCTAGACCAGAACACTGGAGCTTTCTTT. Protein product: CASSLDQNTGAFF.

This clone occurred a few times. The chain carries TRBV6-4 and TRBJ2-3; 9 positions agree with TRBD2. The germline V gene has CDR1 MRHNA and CDR2 SNTAGT. J was trimmed by 0 bases and V by 4 bases; bases with no gene match: 2. The CDR3 sequence is 15 residues long. The DNA of the CDR3 is TGTGCCAGCAGTGTTACTAGCGGGAGCACAGATACGCAGTATTTT. It is translated as CASSVTSGSTDTQYF.

This sequence joins TRBV30 and TRBJ1-1; D perhaps matches TRBD1 (6 bases). Germline V gives CDR1 GTSNPN, CDR2 SVGIG (reference sequence). This CDR3 contains 13 residues. Deletions cut 5 bases from V and 8 bases from J, with 18 bases between. The CDR3 DNA sequence: TGTGCCTGGGGAAGGGGCGGGGGCAGGGAAGCTTTCTTT. Translated, it gives CAWGRGGGREAFF.

The count of this clone is one. This chain joins TRBV11-2 and TRBJ2-3; no clear D. This CDR3 has 16 residues. Trimming pared 1 base from V and 0 bases from J, leaving 11 bases between. In germline, CDR1 is SGHAT, CDR2 FQNNGV. For the CDR3, the DNA is TGTGCCAGCAGCTTAGGCGGCTACTCTAGCACAGATACGCAGTATTTT. It translates to CASSLGGYSSTDTQYF.

The CDR3 nucleotides read TGCAGCGTTGAAGAAGGCAGGGGGCTCAACTATGGCTACACCTTC. It translates to CSVEEGRGLNYGYTF. V usage is TRBV29-1 and J usage is TRBJ1-2; 8 nucleotides align to TRBD1. CDR3 length: 15 residues. V lost 0 bases to trimming and J lost 2 bases; unmatched junction nucleotides: 5. Germline V CDR1 and CDR2: SQVTM, ANQGSEA.

The rearrangement joins TRBV5-4 to TRBJ2-5; TRBD2 agrees at 12 bases. The J call may be in error: the DNA end matches TRBJ2-7 better. The CDR3 is 15 amino acids. The germline gives CDR1 SGHNT, CDR2 YYREEE (reference sequence). The CDR3: CASSSSGRGDYEQYF. CDR3 sequence (DNA): TGTGCCAGCAGCTCTAGCGGGAGGGGAGACTACGAGCAGTACTTC.

This chain joins TRBV18 and TRBJ2-5; 7 bases match TRBD2. The junction had 3 bases not matched to a gene; V was cut back by 3 bases and J by 2 bases. Germline loops: CDR1 KGHSH, CDR2 LQKENI. The CDR3 consists of 14 residues. The CDR3 DNA reads as TGTGCCAGCTCACCCGTCGGGGGGCAAGAGACCCAGTACTTC. Residues: CASSPVGGQETQYF.